This T cell receptor (beta chain) comes out of a study of blood T cell repertoires in COVID-19 (dated by TCRdb to 2018 to 2020). With respect to the entire study: Samples from collaborators originated in the United States, Italy and Spain and spanned both the acute and convalescent phases of COVID-19. Sample metadata almost always included a de-identified subject ID, COVID-19 status, age in years and sex. Where available, HLA class I and class II types were obtained from metadata supplied by the sample provider rather than from assay-based typing. The dataset comprised deeply sampled blood TCRbeta repertoires from subjects exposed to, actively infected with, or recovered from COVID-19. The prospective study material was composed of cDNA or gDNA derived from T cells, B-cell-depleted T cells, or PBMCs. The samples were drawn from two sources: the first 160 participants of the ongoing ImmuneRACE study, and 1,200 or so subjects contributed by 6 global collaborators. The repertoires were released in a freely available public database meant as a resource for research on the immune response to SARS-CoV-2. The research as a whole found: The quantity of clinical and demographic metadata differed by source and by participant and was supplied without curation.

Participants in the prospective study were aged roughly 18 to 89 years, lived in about two dozen United States geographic areas, and enrolled through a virtual design. In the prospective study, cohorts were assigned on the basis of participant-reported clinical history obtained from a screening survey and a study questionnaire. Exposed participants had been in contact, within 2 weeks of entering the study, with a person who had a PCR-confirmed or clinician-diagnosed case of COVID-19. Mobile phlebotomists in the prospective study collected whole blood, serum and a nasopharyngeal or oropharyngeal swab from every participant. Additional blood draws and questionnaires over a roughly two-month period could optionally be provided by prospective study participants. Before DNA extraction, prospective study blood samples were shipped either frozen or at room temperature. Clipping removes 1 base from V and 4 bases from J, with 7 as the unmatched junction base count. The CDR3 starts with the cysteine, ends with the phenylalanine, and has 16 residues. The only DNA kept is the CDR3, 48 bases in frame from the first base. The germline V gene yields SGHAT for CDR1 and FQNNGV for CDR2.

TCRbeta CDR3 regions were amplified from genomic DNA by means of the immunoSEQ Assay, a bias-controlled multiplex PCR. The published analysis was carried out like this. The number of nucleated cells in each sample was estimated from the amplification of reference gene primers within the assay. To quantify the absolute abundance of each unique TCRbeta CDR3 rearrangement, sequence reads were collapsed and filtered. For each sample, productive Simpson clonality was calculated as the square root of Simpson's diversity index over productive rearrangements. As stored in TCRdb, this immuneACCESS dataset retains in-frame rearrangements with V and J assigned. A fraction of the clones does not appear; measured against another copy, unresolved V genes explain less than half of the discrepancy, and the remainder lacks a known reason. Clone size and V and J calls were adopted from that table, with D and trimming inferred from the DNA. Counted in this sample were 350,000 to 450,000 clones; nearly 90% of them appeared once. Roughly 1.4% of the sample is held by the ten biggest clonotypes.

This clone was counted a few times. Its antigen is unknown. No base-level quality is on record; no much larger clone is a single base apart. The V gene is TRBV11-2 and the J gene is TRBJ1-2, with 9 junctional bases fitting TRBD1. The clonotype was recovered from a woman under 30 who had been exposed to COVID-19. Sequenced material: PBMCs or T cells enriched from blood (not recorded which). The CDR3 is CASSLGDTGGRYGYTF. The bases read TGTGCCAGCAGCTTAGGGGATACAGGGGGCCGCTATGGCTACACCTTC.